The rows below give T cell receptor beta chains drawn from one sample of a study of blood T cell repertoires in COVID-19. Profiling relied on immunoSEQ multiplex PCR, and the TCRdb table lists in-frame clones only, not all of them. The sample carries roughly 100,000 clones, roughly 87% recorded once. Sequencing was done on a sample of peripheral blood. These receptors all come from a man aged 50 to 59 with active COVID-19. Both conserved end residues are part of each CDR3. The D gene is left open where the match is weak. The size entry is marked missing in some rows and otherwise reads once, few, many or a size class.

j_gene	v_gene	d_gene	abundance	CDR3nt	CDR3aa
TRBJ1-2	TRBV18	TRBD1	.	TGTGCCAGCTCACGGACAGGGGACGGGAACTATGGCTACACCTTC	CASSRTGDGNYGYTF
TRBJ2-7	TRBV15	.	.	TGTGCCACCAGCAGAGAAAGGGGTAGGAGGGGCCTCTATTACGAGCAGTACTTC	CATSRERGRRGLYYEQYF
TRBJ2-2	TRBV6-5	.	.	TGTGCCAGCTCGGAGGGGGGGAGCACCGGGGAGCTGTTTTTT	CASSEGGSTGELFF
TRBJ1-2	TRBV12-5	TRBD1	once	TGTGCTAGTGGTCCCCCCCGGGACAGCCGTTCTAACTATGGCTACACCTTC	CASGPPRDSRSNYGYTF
TRBJ2-3	TRBV6-1	TRBD2	.	TGTGCCAGCAGTGAGCTGGTGGGCGGGGGACCCACAGATACGCAGTATTTT	CASSELVGGGPTDTQYF
TRBJ1-1	TRBV2	.	.	TGTGCCAACGGGAACACTGAAGCTTTCTTT	CANGNTEAFF
TRBJ2-7	TRBV6-5	.	once	TGTGCCAGCAGTTACAGACAGAATATATACGAGCAGTACTTC	CASSYRQNIYEQYF
TRBJ2-1	TRBV7-2	TRBD2	once	TGTGCCAGCAGCCGTACCCGGACTAGCGGGCGGAATGAGCAGTTCTTC	CASSRTRTSGRNEQFF
TRBJ2-3	TRBV6-5	TRBD1	.	TGTGCCAGCATCCGGGACAGGGGGACAGATACGCAGTATTTT	CASIRDRGTDTQYF
TRBJ2-7	TRBV7-6	.	once	TGTGCCAGCAGTCGTACAGGGAGCGTTTACGAGCAGTACTTC	CASSRTGSVYEQYF
TRBJ2-3	TRBV7-9	TRBD1	.	TGTGCCAGCAGCCCCCCGTATAGACAGGGGACAGATACGCAGTATTTT	CASSPPYRQGTDTQYF
TRBJ1-1	TRBV27	TRBD1	.	TGTGCCAGCAGTTGGGGACAGGGGATAGCTTTCTTT	CASSWGQGIAFF
TRBJ2-5	TRBV15	TRBD2	.	TGTGCCACCAGCCGGGGGGGCCAAGAGACCCAGTACTTC	CATSRGGQETQYF
TRBJ1-2	TRBV25-1	TRBD1	once	TGTGCCAGCAGTGATTCCGGGACAGGGAACTATGGCTACACCTTC	CASSDSGTGNYGYTF
TRBJ1-4	TRBV30	.	.	TGTGCCTGGAGTGTACGTTCGGGTGGAAAACTGTTTTTT	CAWSVRSGGKLFF
TRBJ1-2	TRBV6-5	TRBD1	.	TGTGCCAGCAGGTCAGGGGGTCGTTTGAGCTATGGCTACACCTTC	CASRSGGRLSYGYTF
TRBJ2-3	TRBV4-1	.	.	TGCGCCAGCAGCCAAGCGAGGCGGGGTTCTCTGGGAGATACGCAGTATTTT	CASSQARRGSLGDTQYF
TRBJ1-3	TRBV7-9	.	.	TGTGCCAGCAGCCGCGACAGGATCTCTGGAAACACCATATATTTT	CASSRDRISGNTIYF
TRBJ1-2	TRBV29-1	.	.	TGCAGTGCAGATGGCTACACCTTC	CSADGYTF
TRBJ2-3	TRBV6-6	.	once	TGTGCCAGCAGCCCCCGACCCGGGGATACGCAGTATTTT	CASSPRPGDTQYF
TRBJ2-3	TRBV11-3	.	.	TGTGCCAGCAGCCAAACAGATACGCAGTATTTT	CASSQTDTQYF
TRBJ2-1	TRBV5-8	.	.	TGTGCCAGCAGGATGGGGCGGGGGCCATCCTACAATGAGCAGTTCTTC	CASRMGRGPSYNEQFF
TRBJ2-3	TRBV6-1	TRBD2	once	TGTGCCAGCAGTGAAGGTAGCGGGGGGTGGACAGATACGCAGTATTTT	CASSEGSGGWTDTQYF
TRBJ2-7	TRBV14	TRBD1	.	TGTGCCAGCAGCCAAGGGTGGACAGGGCTGAGCGAGCAGTACTTC	CASSQGWTGLSEQYF
TRBJ2-1	TRBV7-8	TRBD2	.	TGTGCCAGCAGCTGGGACGGGGGGAATCAGCAGTTCTTC	CASSWDGGNQQFF
TRBJ1-1	TRBV29-1	.	.	TGCAGCGTTGAAGAGGGGGCGGGTGAAGCTTTCTTT	CSVEEGAGEAFF
TRBJ2-2	TRBV19	TRBD1	.	TGTGCCAGTAGTACCACAGGGGGCGTGCCCGGGGAGCTGTTTTTT	CASSTTGGVPGELFF
TRBJ2-7	TRBV5-1	.	.	TGCGCCAGCAGCTTGGATCAGGGGGGCCCCTACGAGCAGTACTTC	CASSLDQGGPYEQYF
TRBJ2-5	TRBV12-3/TRBV12-4	.	.	TGTGCCACCTCAAGCAGGGTACAAGAGACCCAGTACTTC	CATSSRVQETQYF
TRBJ2-2	TRBV7-3	.	.	TGTGCCAGCAGTTTTGCCGCCGCAGTTGGGGAGCTGTTTTTT	CASSFAAAVGELFF
TRBJ1-3	TRBV6-5	TRBD1	.	TGTGCCAGCAGCCGAGGGGACAGGGCTGGAAACACCATATATTTT	CASSRGDRAGNTIYF
TRBJ1-2	TRBV5-1	.	.	TGCGCCAGCAGCTTGAGGAGGGAGACGAGTTGGCTAGGCGGCTACACCTTC	CASSLRRETSWLGGYTF
TRBJ1-4	TRBV5-1	TRBD1	.	TGCGCCAGCAGCCCCAGGGGGCAACCAACTAATGAAAAACTGTTTTTT	CASSPRGQPTNEKLFF
TRBJ1-2	TRBV27	.	.	TGTGCCAGCAGTTACAGGGCCGCTAACTATGGCTACACCTTC	CASSYRAANYGYTF
TRBJ2-5	TRBV5-1	TRBD2	.	TGCGCCAGCAGCTTGGGACTAGCGGGGGGGCCATCCCAAGAGACCCAGTACTTC	CASSLGLAGGPSQETQYF
TRBJ2-6	TRBV28	.	.	TGTGCCAGCAGTTTAGGGGGCTCCGGGGCCAACGTCCTGACTTTC	CASSLGGSGANVLTF
TRBJ1-2	TRBV7-2	TRBD1	.	TGTGCCAGCAGCAAATCCTTGCGGGACAGGGAGGGCAGAGGCTACACCTTC	CASSKSLRDREGRGYTF
TRBJ2-1	TRBV9	TRBD2	.	TGTGCCAGCAGCGTTTCTAGCGGGGGGGCCTTGGTCGATGAGCAGTTCTTC	CASSVSSGGALVDEQFF
TRBJ2-3	TRBV4-1	TRBD2	.	TGCGCCAGCAGCCTCGGACTAGCGGGGGGGAAAGATACGCAGTATTTT	CASSLGLAGGKDTQYF
TRBJ1-2	TRBV29-1	.	.	TGCAGCGTTGAAGTTCAGGGGTGGGGCTACACCTTC	CSVEVQGWGYTF
TRBJ2-3	TRBV4-1	TRBD2	once	TGCGCCAGCAGCCAAGGTCGGGCTAGCGGGCCTAGCACAGATACGCAGTATTTT	CASSQGRASGPSTDTQYF
TRBJ1-6	TRBV7-9	.	.	TGTGCCAGCAGCTTAGAACGAGGAAATTCACCCCTCCACTTT	CASSLERGNSPLHF
TRBJ2-2	TRBV5-4	TRBD2	.	TGTGCCAGCAGCTTTGACAACCCGACTAGCAACACCGGGGAGCTGTTTTTT	CASSFDNPTSNTGELFF
TRBJ1-5	TRBV15	.	.	TGTGCCACCAGCAGAGATTGGGGACTAAATCAGCCCCAGCATTTT	CATSRDWGLNQPQHF
TRBJ2-1	TRBV5-1	.	once	TGCGCCAGCAGCCGTACAAATGAGCAGTTCTTC	CASSRTNEQFF
TRBJ2-1	TRBV5-4	.	.	TGTGCCAGCAGCTCCATGTCAGGGGGGAGTGAGCAGTTCTTC	CASSSMSGGSEQFF
TRBJ1-4	TRBV5-6	TRBD1	.	TGTGCCAGCAGCATCGGGACAGACCATGAAAAACTGTTTTTT	CASSIGTDHEKLFF
TRBJ2-2	TRBV9	.	.	TGTGCCAGCAGCGTAGGAAGGGGCACCGGGGAGCTGTTTTTT	CASSVGRGTGELFF
TRBJ1-5	TRBV2	.	few	TGTGCCAGCAGGGCAGGTTTGAATCAGCCCCAGCATTTT	CASRAGLNQPQHF
TRBJ2-2	TRBV9	.	.	TGTGCCAGCAGCACAGGGAACACCGGGGAGCTGTTTTTT	CASSTGNTGELFF
TRBJ1-2	TRBV28	TRBD1	once	TGTGCCACCGCCGGGACAGGGAGCGCTGGGGGCTACACCTTC	CATAGTGSAGGYTF
TRBJ2-7	TRBV7-2	TRBD1	.	TGTGCCAGCAGCGCGAGGACAGGGCCCACCTACGAGCAGTACTTC	CASSARTGPTYEQYF
TRBJ2-2	TRBV2	.	once	TGTGCCAGCAGTTCTATCCCAGGGACCGGGGAGCTGTTTTTT	CASSSIPGTGELFF
TRBJ1-2	TRBV5-6	TRBD1	.	TGTGCCAGCAGCTTGAGGACAGGGGGAAGTGACTATGGCTACACCTTC	CASSLRTGGSDYGYTF
TRBJ1-2	TRBV2	.	once	TGTGCCAGCAGCACCACTGGGCAGGGTGGCTACACCTTC	CASSTTGQGGYTF
TRBJ1-2	TRBV2	.	once	TGTGCCAGCAGCGTCGACAGCAACTATGGCTACACCTTC	CASSVDSNYGYTF
TRBJ1-5	TRBV7-9	.	.	TGTGCCAGCAGCTTAGTAGGGGACAATCAGCCCCAGCATTTT	CASSLVGDNQPQHF
TRBJ2-3	TRBV11-2	TRBD2	once	TGTGCCAGCAGCCCATCCCGACTAGCGGGGGGTGTAGATACGCAGTATTTT	CASSPSRLAGGVDTQYF
TRBJ2-1	TRBV27	TRBD2	.	TGTGCCAGCAGTTTGGGGACTAGCGGGGGGGCACTCAATGAGCAGTTCTTC	CASSLGTSGGALNEQFF